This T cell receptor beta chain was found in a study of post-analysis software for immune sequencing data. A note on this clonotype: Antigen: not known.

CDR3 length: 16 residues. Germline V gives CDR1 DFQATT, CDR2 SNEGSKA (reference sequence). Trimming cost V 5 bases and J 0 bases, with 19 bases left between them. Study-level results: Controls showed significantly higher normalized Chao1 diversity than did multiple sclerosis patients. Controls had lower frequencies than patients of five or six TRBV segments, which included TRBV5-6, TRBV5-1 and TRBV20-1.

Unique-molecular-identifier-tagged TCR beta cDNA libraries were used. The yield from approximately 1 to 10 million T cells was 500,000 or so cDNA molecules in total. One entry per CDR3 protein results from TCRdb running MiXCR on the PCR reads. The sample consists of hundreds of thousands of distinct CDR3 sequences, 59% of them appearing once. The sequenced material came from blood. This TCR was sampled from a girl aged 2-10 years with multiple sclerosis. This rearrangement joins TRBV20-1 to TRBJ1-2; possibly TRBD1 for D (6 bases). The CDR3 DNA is TGCAGTGCTCCCAAACGTACAGGGAAGGCTAACTATGGCTACACCTTC. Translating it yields CSAPKRTGKANYGYTF.